One sample yielded the 22 T cell receptor beta chains listed below, sequenced in a study of stem cell transplantation in POMP-related autoinflammatory disease. Sequenced by immunoSEQ multiplex PCR; TCRdb stores in-frame clones only, minus some. The data contain about 32,000 clones, around nine tenths of them singletons. The material was CD4+ T cells from PBMCs, obtained before stem cell transplantation. The receptors were sampled from a human donor with POMP-related autoinflammation and immune dysregulation (PRAID).

This chain joins TRBV6-1 and TRBJ1-2; 7 nucleotides line up with TRBD1. This CDR3 is 12 amino acids long. CDR1 MNHNS and CDR2 SASEGT come from the germline V gene. V gave up 6 bases and J gave up 8 bases; unmatched junction bases: 6. DNA of the CDR3: TGTGCCAGCAGGCCGACAGGGAACGGCTACACCTTC. It encodes CASRPTGNGYTF.

The chain carries TRBV12-5 and TRBJ1-6; D gene ambiguous. The CDR3 is 14 residues long. From germline, CDR1 is LGHNT and CDR2 FRNRAP. Trimming pared 5 bases from V and 8 bases from J, leaving 13 bases between. Here the CDR3 DNA reads TGTGCTAGTGGTCCCCCCGGCAGACATTCACCCCTCCACTTT. Protein product: CASGPPGRHSPLHF.

This sequence joins TRBV5-1 and TRBJ2-7; D is unresolved. Germline V gene sequence: CDR1 SGHRS, CDR2 YFSETQ. This CDR3 is 16 amino acids long. V gave up 0 bases and J gave up 0 bases, with 13 bases separating them. CDR3 coding DNA: TGCGCCAGCAGCTTGGAATCCCCGCCGCCCTCCTACGAGCAGTACTTC. This encodes CASSLESPPPSYEQYF.

The CDR3, as DNA: TGTGCCACCTCTACCGGGGCCGGCTATGGCTACACCTTC. Translating gives CATSTGAGYGYTF. The rearrangement links TRBV6-5 to TRBJ1-2, with D maybe TRBD1 (5 bases). The CDR3 is made up of 13 amino acids. V was clipped by 10 bases and J by 4 bases, with 16 bases between them. Germline CDR1 reads MNHEY; CDR2 reads SVGAGI.

The genes are TRBV9 and TRBJ2-3; D is tentatively TRBD1 or TRBD2 (5 bases each). CDR1 is SGDLS and CDR2 is YYNGEE in the germline V gene. V was trimmed by 3 bases and J by 10 bases, leaving 12 bases between them. CDR3 length: 12 amino acids. CDR3 DNA: TGTGCCAGCAGCGCGCTACTAGGGGCGCAGTATTTT. This codes for CASSALLGAQYF. The full variable domain, rest sourced from reference TRBV9 and TRBJ2-3, is DSGVTQTPKHLITATGQRVTLRCSPRSGDLSVYWYQQSLDQGLQFLIQYYNGEERAKGNILERFSAQQFPDLHSELNLSSLELGDSALYFCASSALLGAQYFGPGTRLTVL.

The CDR3 DNA reads TGCGCCAGCAGCCAAGGGGTCTTCGGGACAGGGGGCGAGCAGTTCTTC. This codes for CASSQGVFGTGGEQFF. The chain carries TRBV4-1 and TRBJ2-1, with 12 bases lining up with TRBD1. Germline values: CDR1 MGHRA, CDR2 YSYEKL. Trimming cost V 1 base and J 10 bases; bases outside gene matches: 8. The CDR3 is 16 residues long.

The V and J genes are TRBV9 and TRBJ2-1; 7 positions agree with TRBD1. V dropped 0 bases and J dropped 9; count of bases not matched to a gene: 6. Germline-derived CDR1 and CDR2 are SGDLS and YYNGEE. The CDR3 runs to 14 residues. CDR3 in DNA: TGTGCCAGCAGCGTAGGACAGGGCTCAGGTGAGCAGTTCTTC. Its protein is CASSVGQGSGEQFF.

This sequence joins TRBV5-1 and TRBJ1-1, with no clear D. Trimming removed 4 bases from V and 4 bases from J, with 8 bases in between. The CDR3 totals 12 residues. Germline assignment: CDR1 SGHRS and CDR2 YFSETQ. The CDR3: CASSPGRTEAFF. For the CDR3, the DNA is TGCGCCAGCAGCCCAGGCCGCACTGAAGCTTTCTTT.

V gene TRBV5-1 combines with J gene TRBJ2-3; 7 nucleotides align to TRBD2. The CDR3 totals 15 residues. V was pared by 0 bases and J by 4 bases, with 5 bases of the junction left unmatched. The germline gives CDR1 SGHRS, CDR2 YFSETQ. In DNA, the CDR3 is TGCGCCAGCAGCTTGGGACTAGCTAGGGCAGATACGCAGTATTTT. It codes for CASSLGLARADTQYF.

This clone was seen a few times. V usage is TRBV25-1 and J usage is TRBJ1-5; D call uncertain. The CDR3 sequence is 12 residues long. Trimming stripped 2 bases from V and 7 bases from J, with 6 bases between. The V gene's germline CDR1 is MGHDK and CDR2 SYGVNS. The CDR3 sequence is CASSEMGQPQHF. CDR3 nucleotides: TGTGCCAGCAGTGAAATGGGGCAGCCCCAGCATTTT.

V gene TRBV5-1 combines with J gene TRBJ1-5; D is perhaps TRBD1 (6 bases). The CDR3 extends over 15 amino acids. Germline CDR1 and CDR2: SGHRS and YFSETQ. Trimming shortened V by 2 bases and J by 5 bases, and 14 bases separated the two germline ends. CDR3 protein: CASSLGLGGDQPQHF. CDR3 nucleotide sequence: TGCGCCAGCAGCTTAGGATTAGGGGGTGATCAGCCCCAGCATTTT.

The V and J genes are TRBV5-1 and TRBJ2-3; 10 bases agree with TRBD1. Germline CDR1 and CDR2: SGHRS and YFSETQ. The length of the CDR3 is 15 residues. Trimming took 3 bases from V and 1 from J; bases not matched to a gene: 2. CDR3 amino acids: CASSSGQGGTDTQYF. The CDR3 coding sequence is TGCGCCAGCAGCTCCGGACAGGGGGGCACAGATACGCAGTATTTT.

V gene TRBV28 combines with J gene TRBJ1-1; possible D gene TRBD1, 6 bases. V dropped 6 bases and J dropped 1 base, with 24 bases sitting between them. Per the germline V gene, CDR1 is MDHEN and CDR2 is SYDVKM. This CDR3 is built from 18 residues. The CDR3 bases are TGTGCCAGCAGCTTAACCACCCCCGGGGGGGGCAGGAACACTGAAGCTTTCTTT. It is translated as CASSLTTPGGGRNTEAFF.

The chain carries TRBV6-1 and TRBJ1-1; unclear D gene. V was shortened by 6 bases and J by 11 bases, with 16 bases between the two germline ends. This CDR3 contains 12 residues. Looked up from germline, CDR1 is MNHNS and CDR2 is SASEGT. CDR3 residues: CASSHPERIAFF. The CDR3 DNA is TGTGCCAGCAGCCACCCGGAGAGGATTGCTTTCTTT.

This rearrangement joins TRBV5-1 to TRBJ1-2; D gene uncertain. Per the germline V gene, CDR1 is SGHRS and CDR2 is YFSETQ. V shed 0 bases and J shed 8 bases, with 8 bases lying between them. CDR3 length: 12 amino acids. In nucleotides, the CDR3 is TGCGCCAGCAGCTTGGAGCGTGGGGGCTACACCTTC. Protein product: CASSLERGGYTF.

The rearrangement links TRBV5-1 to TRBJ2-3, with 7 bases identical to TRBD2. J gave up 1 base and V 6 bases, and 5 bases lay outside the gene matches. The CDR3 extends over 14 amino acids. Per germline, CDR1 SGHRS and CDR2 YFSETQ. CDR3 residues: CASTREEGTDTQYF. In DNA form, the CDR3 reads TGCGCCAGCACCCGGGAGGAAGGCACAGATACGCAGTATTTT.

The chain couples TRBV28 to TRBJ1-2; D unresolved. The germline V gene encodes CDR1 MDHEN and CDR2 SYDVKM. Trimming took off 7 bases at V and 0 bases at J, with 15 bases between the two ends. The CDR3 has 15 residues. The CDR3 loop is CASTLGGKANYGYTF. The CDR3 nucleotides are TGTGCCAGCACCTTAGGAGGGAAAGCTAACTATGGCTACACCTTC.

The chain has TRBV19 and TRBJ2-3, with D possibly TRBD2 on 5 matching bases. CDR3 size: 18 residues. V lost 5 bases and J 1 base, leaving 22 bases between the germline ends. The germline CDR1 and CDR2 sequences are LNHDA and SQIVND (reference sequence). CDR3 region: CASSPMDSRTLRTDTQYF. The CDR3 DNA reads TGTGCCAGTAGTCCGATGGACTCCAGAACCCTTCGCACAGATACGCAGTATTTT.

V and J are TRBV5-1 and TRBJ1-4; D gene ambiguous. This CDR3 spans 14 amino acids. Trimming removed 4 bases from V and 1 base from J, with 8 bases in between. Germline V lookup: CDR1 SGHRS, CDR2 YFSETQ. The CDR3 DNA reads TGCGCCAGCAGCATGAGTGGAACTAATGAAAAACTGTTTTTT. Encoded protein: CASSMSGTNEKLFF.

The chain carries TRBV18 and TRBJ2-1; D may be TRBD2 (5 bases). CDR1 is KGHSH and CDR2 is LQKENI in the germline V gene. The length of the CDR3 is 15 residues. With 6 bases removed from V and 3 bases from J, the gap between germline ends came to 15 bases. The CDR3 DNA follows: TGTGCCAGCTCCACATTGGCGGGTGGCTACAATGAGCAGTTCTTC. Translated: CASSTLAGGYNEQFF.

In its sample, this clone was seen a few times. V usage is TRBV5-4 and J usage is TRBJ1-1; D ambiguous. CDR3 length: 10 residues. The germline CDR1 and CDR2 sequences are SGHNT and YYREEE (reference sequence). The V and J ends lost 9 bases and 6 bases respectively, with 9 bases between them. CDR3 nucleotides: TGTGCCACCCATAGGGCTGAAGCTTTCTTT. It translates to CATHRAEAFF.

This clone has a single count. The genes are TRBV6-1 and TRBJ1-5; D is unresolved. The V end was cut by 2 bases, the J end by 7 bases, with 9 bases between. The CDR3 is 13 residues long. Per germline, CDR1 MNHNS and CDR2 SASEGT. CDR3 DNA sequence: TGTGCCAGCAGTGAATGGAAGGGCCAGCCCCAGCATTTT. Protein product: CASSEWKGQPQHF.